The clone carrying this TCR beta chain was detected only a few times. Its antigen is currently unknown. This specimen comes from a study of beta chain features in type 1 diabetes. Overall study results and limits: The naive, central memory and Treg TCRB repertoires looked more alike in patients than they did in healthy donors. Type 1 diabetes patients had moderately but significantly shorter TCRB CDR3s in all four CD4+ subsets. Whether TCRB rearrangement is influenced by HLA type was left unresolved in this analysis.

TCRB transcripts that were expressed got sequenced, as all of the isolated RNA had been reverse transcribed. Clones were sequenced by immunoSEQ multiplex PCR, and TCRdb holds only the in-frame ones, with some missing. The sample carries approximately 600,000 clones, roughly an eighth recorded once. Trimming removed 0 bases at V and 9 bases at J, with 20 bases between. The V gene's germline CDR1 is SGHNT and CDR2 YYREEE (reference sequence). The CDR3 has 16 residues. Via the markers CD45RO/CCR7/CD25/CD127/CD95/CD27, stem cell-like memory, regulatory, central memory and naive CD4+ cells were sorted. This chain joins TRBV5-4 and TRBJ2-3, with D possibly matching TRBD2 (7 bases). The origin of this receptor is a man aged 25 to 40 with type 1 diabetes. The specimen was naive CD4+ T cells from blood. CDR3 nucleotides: TGTGCCAGCAGCTTGGTGGGGGCCCGCGGGGGAGAAACGCAGTATTTT. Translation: CASSLVGARGGETQYF.